This record covers a single T cell receptor (beta chain). The target antigen is unknown. These data originate in a study of Ad26.COV2.S vaccination and SARS-CoV-2 variants. V was shortened by 3 bases and J by 3 bases, with 4 bases between the two germline ends. This CDR3 contains 12 residues. Germline CDR1 is LGHNT and CDR2 is FRNRAP. Treatment described: roughly 19 received Ad26.COV2.S at low or high dose, single or two shots; about 5 received placebo; per-sample allocation not given. Collection of the samples took place on day 63 after the first injection of vaccine or placebo. A Boston donor was an adult aged 18-55 years. An Ad26 vector carrying the Wuhan-strain SARS-CoV-2 spike served as the vaccine. The assay was immunoSEQ multiplex PCR, and TCRdb's table has in-frame clones only and misses some. Of 350,000 to 500,000 clones in the sample, 89% were seen once. General study points: There was reportedly substantial breadth in spike-specific CD8+ and CD4+ T cell responses after vaccination. Spike-specific TCR breadth was greater after Ad26.COV2.S than placebo.

The TCR was taken from a person aged 18-65 years who received the Ad26.COV2.S COVID-19 vaccine or a placebo. The sample was peripheral blood, taken in a trial of Ad26.COV2.S vaccine versus placebo. The chain combines TRBV12-5 with TRBJ2-3; D gene ambiguous. The CDR3 DNA reads as TGTGCTAGTGGTTTCCGGACAGATACGCAGTATTTT. Encoded protein: CASGFRTDTQYF.